This T cell receptor (beta chain) is drawn from a study of CD8 T cells in Susac syndrome. RNA in amounts of about 0.5 to 1 ug was reverse transcribed with random hexamers. TCRdb processed the immunoSEQ multiplex PCR reads anew with MiXCR; each CDR3 protein has one entry. The top ten hold about 0.3% of the sample, which has tens of thousands of distinct CDR3 sequences, over 90% seen once. CD8+ and CD4+ T cells from blood underwent TCR beta sequencing. This CDR3 contains 15 residues. V was cut by 3 bases and J by 2 bases, with 11 bases left in between. From germline, CDR1 is LNHDA and CDR2 SQIVND (reference sequence).

This sequence joins TRBV19 and TRBJ2-1; D might be TRBD2 (5 bases). The TCR was taken from a human donor with Susac syndrome. Sequenced: CD4+ T cells from PBMCs. CDR3 DNA sequence: TGTGCCAGTAGTATGCGGGCTAGAGCCTACAATGAGCAGTTCTTC. The encoded protein is CASSMRARAYNEQFF.